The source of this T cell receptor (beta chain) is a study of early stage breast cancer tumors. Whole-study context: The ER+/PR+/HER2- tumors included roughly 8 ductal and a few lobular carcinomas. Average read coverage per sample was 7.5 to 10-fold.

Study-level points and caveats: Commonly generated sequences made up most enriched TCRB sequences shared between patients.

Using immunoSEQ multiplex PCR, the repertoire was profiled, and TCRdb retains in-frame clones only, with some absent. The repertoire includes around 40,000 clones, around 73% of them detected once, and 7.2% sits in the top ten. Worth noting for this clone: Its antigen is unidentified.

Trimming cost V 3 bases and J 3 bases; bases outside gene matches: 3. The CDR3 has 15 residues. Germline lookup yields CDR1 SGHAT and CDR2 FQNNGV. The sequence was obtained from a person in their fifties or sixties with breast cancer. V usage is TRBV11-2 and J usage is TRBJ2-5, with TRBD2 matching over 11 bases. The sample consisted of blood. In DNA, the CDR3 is TGTGCCAGCAGCTTCCTAGCGGGGGGCAAAGAGACCCAGTACTTC. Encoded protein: CASSFLAGGKETQYF.